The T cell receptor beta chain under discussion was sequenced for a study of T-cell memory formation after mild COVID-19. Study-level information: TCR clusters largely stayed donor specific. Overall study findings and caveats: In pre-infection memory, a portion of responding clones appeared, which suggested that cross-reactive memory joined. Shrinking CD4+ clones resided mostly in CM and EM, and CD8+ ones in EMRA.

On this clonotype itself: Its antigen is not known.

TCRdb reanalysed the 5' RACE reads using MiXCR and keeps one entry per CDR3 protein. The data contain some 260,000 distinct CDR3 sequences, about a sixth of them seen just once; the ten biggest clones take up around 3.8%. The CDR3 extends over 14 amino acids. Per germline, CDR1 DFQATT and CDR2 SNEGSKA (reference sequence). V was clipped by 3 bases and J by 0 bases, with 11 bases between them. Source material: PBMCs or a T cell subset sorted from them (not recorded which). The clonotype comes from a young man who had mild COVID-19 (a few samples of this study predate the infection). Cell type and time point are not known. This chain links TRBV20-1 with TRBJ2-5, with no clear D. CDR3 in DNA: TGCAGTGCTAGCGACTCCTCGTACCAAGAGACCCAGTACTTC. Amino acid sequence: CSASDSSYQETQYF.